Sequencing of this T cell receptor beta chain was carried out in a study of T cell changes during pregnancy in multiple sclerosis. The CDR3 length is 13 residues. The germline V gene has CDR1 SGHDT and CDR2 YYEEEE. V dropped 4 bases and J dropped 7; count of bases not matched to a gene: 7. Clones were sequenced by immunoSEQ multiplex PCR, and TCRdb holds only the in-frame ones, with some missing. Here the sample spans tens of thousands of clones, approximately 90% being singletons. Sequenced material: peripheral blood, taken before pregnancy. The receptor's source is a female donor with multiple sclerosis, enrolled in a pregnancy study. The chain uses TRBV5-6 and TRBJ2-7, with 8 bases that match TRBD1. The CDR3 here is CASSPRTGREQYF. CDR3 coding DNA: TGTGCCAGCAGCCCCCGGACAGGGCGAGAGCAGTACTTC.